The present entry profiles one TCR beta chain with its context. The data stem from a study of technical replicates of blood from a handful of donors. Germline V CDR1 and CDR2: MNHNS, SASEGT. The CDR3 totals 13 residues. V was trimmed by 4 bases and J by 5 bases, leaving 11 bases between them. Some clones are missing from TCRdb's copy, which holds only in-frame ones; the method was immunoSEQ multiplex PCR. The sample lists tens of thousands of clones, 85% to 95% occurring once. The chain couples TRBV6-1 to TRBJ1-1, with D unclear. This receptor was obtained from a human donor in good health. Some clones in this sample may be carry-over from other donors' samples. The sample comprised PBMCs. This CDR3 is CASSAHRGTEAFF. As DNA, the CDR3 is TGTGCCAGCAGTGCTCACCGAGGAACTGAAGCTTTCTTT.